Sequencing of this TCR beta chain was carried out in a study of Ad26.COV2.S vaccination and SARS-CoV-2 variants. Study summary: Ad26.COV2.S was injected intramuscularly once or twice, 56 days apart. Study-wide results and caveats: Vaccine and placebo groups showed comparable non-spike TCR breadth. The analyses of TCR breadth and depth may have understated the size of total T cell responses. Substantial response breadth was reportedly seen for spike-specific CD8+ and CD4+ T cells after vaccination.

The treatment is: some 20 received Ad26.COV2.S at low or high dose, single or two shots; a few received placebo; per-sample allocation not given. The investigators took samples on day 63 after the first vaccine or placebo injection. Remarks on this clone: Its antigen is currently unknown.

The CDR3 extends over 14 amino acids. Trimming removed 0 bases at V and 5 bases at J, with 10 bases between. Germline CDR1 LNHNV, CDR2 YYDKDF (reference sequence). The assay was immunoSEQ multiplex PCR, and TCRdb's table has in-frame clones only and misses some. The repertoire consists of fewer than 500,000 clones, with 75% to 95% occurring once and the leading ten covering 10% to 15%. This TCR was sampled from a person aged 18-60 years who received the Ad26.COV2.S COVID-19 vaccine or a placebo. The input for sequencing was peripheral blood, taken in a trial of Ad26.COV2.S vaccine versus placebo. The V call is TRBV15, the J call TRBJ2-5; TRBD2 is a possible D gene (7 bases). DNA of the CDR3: TGTGCCACCAGCAGAGATCGGGGGGCCGAGACCCAGTACTTC. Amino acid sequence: CATSRDRGAETQYF.